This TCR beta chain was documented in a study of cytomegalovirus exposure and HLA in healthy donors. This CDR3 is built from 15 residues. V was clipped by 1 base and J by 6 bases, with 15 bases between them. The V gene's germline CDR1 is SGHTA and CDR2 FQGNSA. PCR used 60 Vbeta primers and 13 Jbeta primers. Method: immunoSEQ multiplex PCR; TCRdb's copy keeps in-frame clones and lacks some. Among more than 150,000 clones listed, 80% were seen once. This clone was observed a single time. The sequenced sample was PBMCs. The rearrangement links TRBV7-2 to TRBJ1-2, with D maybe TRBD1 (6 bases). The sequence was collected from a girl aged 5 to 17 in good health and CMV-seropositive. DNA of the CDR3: TGTGCCAGCAGCTTAGAGGGACAAGGGCTCGATGGCTACACCTTC. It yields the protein CASSLEGQGLDGYTF.